This T cell receptor beta chain was obtained from a study of blood T cells in healthy people across ages. Overall study context: Using template switching, researchers captured about one barcoded beta molecule for each two T cells. Study results and limitations: Diversity estimated from one million T cells was considered an underestimate. TCR beta diversity was tightly associated with the proportion of naive T cells. With unsorted PBMCs, a conclusive comparison of naive versus antigen-experienced cells was not possible.

A J-beta primer mix and a sample-barcoded 5' primer were used in a second PCR of roughly 6 to 11 cycles. Each CDR3 protein gets one entry after TCRdb re-called the 5' RACE reads with MiXCR. The profile shows approximately 810,000 distinct CDR3 sequences, 29% of them singletons. This clonotype showed up just a few times. Its antigen is unidentified. Per germline, CDR1 SGDLS and CDR2 YYNGEE. V shed 4 bases and J shed 7 bases, with 15 bases lying between them. There are 13 residues in the CDR3. The material sequenced was blood. The V and J genes are TRBV9 and TRBJ2-7, with D unresolved. This TCR was sampled from a woman at least 80 years old in good health. CDR3 nucleotide sequence: TGTGCCAGCAGCCCCCCGAGCTTGGGTGAGCAGTACTTC. This sequence encodes CASSPPSLGEQYF.